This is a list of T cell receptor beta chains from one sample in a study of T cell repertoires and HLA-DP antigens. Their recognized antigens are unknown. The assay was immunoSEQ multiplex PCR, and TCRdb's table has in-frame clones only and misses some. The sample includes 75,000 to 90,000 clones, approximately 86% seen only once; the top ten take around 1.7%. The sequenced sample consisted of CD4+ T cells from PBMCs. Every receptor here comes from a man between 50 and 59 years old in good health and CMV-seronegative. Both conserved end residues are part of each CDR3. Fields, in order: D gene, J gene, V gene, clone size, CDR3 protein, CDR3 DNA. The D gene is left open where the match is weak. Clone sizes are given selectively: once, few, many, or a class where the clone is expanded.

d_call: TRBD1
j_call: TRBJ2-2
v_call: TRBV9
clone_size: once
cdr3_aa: CASSFPRQGGGTGELFF
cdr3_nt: TGTGCCAGCAGCTTCCCGAGACAGGGTGGCGGGACCGGGGAGCTGTTTTTT

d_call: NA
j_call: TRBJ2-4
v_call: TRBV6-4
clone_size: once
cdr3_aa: CASSSTGGNIQYF
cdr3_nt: TGTGCCAGCAGCTCGACAGGAGGGAACATTCAGTACTTC

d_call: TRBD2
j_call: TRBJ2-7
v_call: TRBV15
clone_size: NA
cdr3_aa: CATSRGGGTYEQYF
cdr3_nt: TGTGCCACCAGCAGAGGCGGGGGAACCTACGAGCAGTACTTC

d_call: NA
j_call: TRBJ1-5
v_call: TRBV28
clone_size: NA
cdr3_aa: CASSFKAGGQPQHF
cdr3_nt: TGTGCCAGCAGTTTTAAGGCAGGAGGTCAGCCCCAGCATTTT

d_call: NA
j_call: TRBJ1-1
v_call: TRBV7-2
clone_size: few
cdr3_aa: CASSFEQITEAFF
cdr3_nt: TGTGCCAGCAGCTTCGAACAGATCACTGAAGCTTTCTTT

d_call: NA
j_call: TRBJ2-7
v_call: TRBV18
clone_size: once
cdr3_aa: CASSPYLDAYEQYF
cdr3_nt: TGTGCCAGCTCACCCTACTTAGACGCCTACGAGCAGTACTTC

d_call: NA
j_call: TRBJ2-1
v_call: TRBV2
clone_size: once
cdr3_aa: CASSESGRGYNEQFF
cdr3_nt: TGTGCCAGCAGTGAATCCGGGAGAGGCTACAATGAGCAGTTCTTC

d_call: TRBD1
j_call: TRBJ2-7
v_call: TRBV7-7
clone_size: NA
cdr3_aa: CASSLGPGTGLGTYEQYF
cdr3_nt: TGTGCTAGCAGCCTTGGACCCGGGACAGGCCTGGGGACCTACGAGCAGTACTTC

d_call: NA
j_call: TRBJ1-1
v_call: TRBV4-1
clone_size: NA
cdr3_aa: CASSQVVWLAGNPEAFF
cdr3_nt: TGCGCCAGCAGCCAAGTGGTCTGGCTCGCGGGGAATCCTGAAGCTTTCTTT

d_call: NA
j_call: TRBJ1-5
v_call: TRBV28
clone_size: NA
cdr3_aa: CASGPGGPVNQPQHF
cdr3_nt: TGTGCCAGCGGCCCGGGGGGGCCGGTCAATCAGCCCCAGCATTTT

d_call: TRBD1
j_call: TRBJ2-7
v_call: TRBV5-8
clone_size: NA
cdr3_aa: CASTYNSLGTAIYEQYF
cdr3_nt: TGTGCCAGCACCTATAACTCTCTCGGGACAGCAATTTACGAGCAGTACTTC

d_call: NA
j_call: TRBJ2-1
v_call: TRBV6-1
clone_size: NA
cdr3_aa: CASSPDGPNEQFF
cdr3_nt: TGTGCCAGCAGTCCGGACGGTCCGAATGAGCAGTTCTTC

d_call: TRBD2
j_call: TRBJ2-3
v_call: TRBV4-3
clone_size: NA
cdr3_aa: CASSQTRGGGTDTQYF
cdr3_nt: TGCGCCAGCAGCCAGACGCGGGGGGGCGGCACAGATACGCAGTATTTT

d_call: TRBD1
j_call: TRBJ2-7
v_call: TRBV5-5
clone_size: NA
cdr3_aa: CASSLGQGLNEQYF
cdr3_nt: TGTGCCAGCAGCTTAGGACAGGGGTTGAACGAGCAGTACTTC

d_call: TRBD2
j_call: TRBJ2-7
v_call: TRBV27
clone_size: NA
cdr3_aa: CASSLTSGSLYEQYF
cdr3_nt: TGTGCCAGCAGTTTGACTAGCGGGAGTTTGTACGAGCAGTACTTC

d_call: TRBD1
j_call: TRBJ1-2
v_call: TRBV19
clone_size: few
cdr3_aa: CASIPPFQGASYTF
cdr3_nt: TGTGCCAGTATCCCACCCTTCCAGGGGGCGAGCTACACCTTC

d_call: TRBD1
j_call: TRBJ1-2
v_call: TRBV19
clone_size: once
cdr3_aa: CASSIAGTANYGYTF
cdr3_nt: TGTGCCAGTAGTATTGCCGGGACAGCTAACTATGGCTACACCTTC

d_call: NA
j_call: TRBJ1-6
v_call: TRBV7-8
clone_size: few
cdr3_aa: CASSLVGNSPLHF
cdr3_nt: TGTGCCAGCAGCTTAGTGGGAAATTCACCCCTCCACTTT

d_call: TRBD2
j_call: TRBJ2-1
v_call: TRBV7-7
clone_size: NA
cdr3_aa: CASSLSGSSYNEQFF
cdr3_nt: TGTGCTAGCAGCTTAAGCGGGAGCTCCTACAATGAGCAGTTCTTC

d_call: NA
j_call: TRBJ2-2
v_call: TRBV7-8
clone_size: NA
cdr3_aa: CASSLGGVSRAGELFF
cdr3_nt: TGTGCCAGCAGCTTAGGGGGCGTTAGTCGGGCCGGGGAGCTGTTTTTT

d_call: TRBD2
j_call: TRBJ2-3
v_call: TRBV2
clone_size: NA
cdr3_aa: CASKVGGQGTDTQYF
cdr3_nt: TGTGCCAGCAAGGTGGGAGGGCAGGGCACAGATACGCAGTATTTT

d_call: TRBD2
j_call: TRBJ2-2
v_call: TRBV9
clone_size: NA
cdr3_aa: CASSQGSASGSLNTGELFF
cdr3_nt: TGTGCCAGCAGCCAAGGTAGCGCTAGCGGGAGTTTAAACACCGGGGAGCTGTTTTTT

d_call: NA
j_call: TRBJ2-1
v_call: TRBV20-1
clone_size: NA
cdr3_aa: CSARDDREQFF
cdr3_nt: TGCAGTGCTAGAGATGACCGAGAACAGTTCTTC

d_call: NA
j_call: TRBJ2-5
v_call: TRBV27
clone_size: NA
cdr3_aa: CASKSWGLGGQETQYF
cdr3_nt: TGTGCCAGCAAGTCGTGGGGGTTAGGGGGCCAAGAGACCCAGTACTTC

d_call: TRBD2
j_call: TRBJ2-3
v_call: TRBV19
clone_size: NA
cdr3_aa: CASSPLQRDADTQYF
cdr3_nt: TGTGCCAGTAGTCCACTACAGCGGGACGCAGATACGCAGTATTTT

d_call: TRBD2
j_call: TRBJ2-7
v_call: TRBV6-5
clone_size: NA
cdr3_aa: CASSYRGLAGGEQYF
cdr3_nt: TGTGCCAGCAGTTACCGAGGACTAGCGGGGGGCGAGCAGTACTTC

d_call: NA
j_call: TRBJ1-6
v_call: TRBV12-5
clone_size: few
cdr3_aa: CASGTAYNSPLHF
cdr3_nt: TGTGCTAGTGGGACAGCCTATAATTCACCCCTCCACTTT

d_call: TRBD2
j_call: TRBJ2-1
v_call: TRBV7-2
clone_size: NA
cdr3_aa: CASSLVPAGVNNEQFF
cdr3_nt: TGTGCCAGCAGCTTAGTGCCAGCGGGAGTAAACAATGAGCAGTTCTTC

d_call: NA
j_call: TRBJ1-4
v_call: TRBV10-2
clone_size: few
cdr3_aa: CASSGQALEKLFF
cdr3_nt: TGCGCCAGCTCGGGGCAGGCCCTTGAAAAACTGTTTTTT

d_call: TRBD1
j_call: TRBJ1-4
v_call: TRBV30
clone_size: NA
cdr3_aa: CAGTGTVNEKLFF
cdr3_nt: TGTGCCGGCACCGGGACAGTGAATGAAAAACTGTTTTTT

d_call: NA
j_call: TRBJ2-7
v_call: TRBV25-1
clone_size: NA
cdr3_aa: CASSELGSSGTYEQYF
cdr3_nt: TGTGCCAGCAGTGAATTAGGCAGTAGCGGAACCTACGAGCAGTACTTC

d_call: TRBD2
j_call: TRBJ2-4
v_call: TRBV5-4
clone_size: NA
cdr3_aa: CASSLQLAGGTKNIQYF
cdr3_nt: TGTGCCAGCAGTCTTCAGCTAGCGGGAGGAACCAAAAACATTCAGTACTTC

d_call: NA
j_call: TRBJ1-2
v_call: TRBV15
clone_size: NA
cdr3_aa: CATSKEDGYTF
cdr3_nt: TGTGCCACCAGCAAGGAGGATGGCTACACCTTC

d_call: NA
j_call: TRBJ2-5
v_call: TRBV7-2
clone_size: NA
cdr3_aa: CASSLVGQVGETQYF
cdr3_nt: TGTGCCAGCAGCTTAGTGGGGCAGGTAGGGGAGACCCAGTACTTC

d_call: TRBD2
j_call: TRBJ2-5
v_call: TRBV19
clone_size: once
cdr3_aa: CASSTSGGAFETQYF
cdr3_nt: TGTGCCAGTAGTACAAGCGGGGGGGCCTTCGAGACCCAGTACTTC

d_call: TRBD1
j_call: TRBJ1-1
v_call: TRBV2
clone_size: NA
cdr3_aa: CASRDRGRAEAFF
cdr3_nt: TGTGCCAGCAGGGACAGGGGCCGGGCCGAAGCTTTCTTT

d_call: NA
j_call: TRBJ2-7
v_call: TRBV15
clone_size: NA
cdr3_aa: CATSRDLRVGNYEQYF
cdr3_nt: TGTGCCACCAGCAGAGATCTGAGAGTAGGGAACTACGAGCAGTACTTC

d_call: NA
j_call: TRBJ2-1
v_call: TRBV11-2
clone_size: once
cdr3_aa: CASSLFGGYNEQFF
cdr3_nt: TGTGCCAGCAGCTTATTTGGGGGATACAATGAGCAGTTCTTC

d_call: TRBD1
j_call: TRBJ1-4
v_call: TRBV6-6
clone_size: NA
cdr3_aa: CASSYAGGSTNEKLFF
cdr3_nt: TGTGCCAGCAGTTACGCAGGGGGCTCGACTAATGAAAAACTGTTTTTT

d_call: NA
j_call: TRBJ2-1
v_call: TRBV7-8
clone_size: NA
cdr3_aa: CASSLGLHNEQFF
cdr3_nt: TGTGCCAGCAGCCTGGGACTCCACAATGAGCAGTTCTTC

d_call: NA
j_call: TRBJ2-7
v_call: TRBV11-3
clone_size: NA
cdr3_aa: CASSFARGRFYEQYF
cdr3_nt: TGTGCCAGCAGCTTTGCCAGGGGCCGTTTCTACGAGCAGTACTTC

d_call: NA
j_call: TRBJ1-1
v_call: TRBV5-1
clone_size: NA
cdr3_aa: CASSLDRRGAGEAFF
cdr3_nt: TGCGCCAGCAGCTTGGACAGGCGTGGGGCGGGTGAAGCTTTCTTT

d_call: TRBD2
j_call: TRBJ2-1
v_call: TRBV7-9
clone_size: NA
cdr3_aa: CASSQHRLATYNEQFF
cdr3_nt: TGTGCCAGCAGCCAACACAGACTAGCGACCTACAATGAGCAGTTCTTC

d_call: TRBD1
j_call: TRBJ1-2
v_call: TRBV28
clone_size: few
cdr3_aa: CASSENRGRNYGYTF
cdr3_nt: TGTGCCAGCAGTGAAAACAGGGGGCGTAACTATGGCTACACCTTC

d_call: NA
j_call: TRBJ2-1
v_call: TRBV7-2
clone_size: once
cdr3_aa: CASSLALTNEQFF
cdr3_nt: TGTGCCAGCAGCTTAGCACTCACTAATGAGCAGTTCTTC